This TCR beta chain emerged from a study of cytotoxic CD8 clonotypes in ibrutinib-treated CLL. For the study at large: Treatment had run for a median about 12 months, range 6 to 36, when response samples were taken. Overall study results and limits: Having risen at ibrutinib response, clonality had fallen back toward baseline by progression.

Roughly 2 micrograms of genomic DNA from cryopreserved PBMCs went into TCR beta libraries. Notes on this clone: The antigen is undetermined.

Profiling relied on immunoSEQ multiplex PCR, and the TCRdb table lists in-frame clones only, not all of them. The sample lists 270,000 or so clones; about 72% were seen once. The CDR3 totals 14 residues. The V end was cut by 5 bases, the J end by 2 bases, with 7 bases between. Germline V lookup: CDR1 SGHAT, CDR2 FQNNGV. The clonotype originates from a human donor with chronic lymphocytic leukemia. Sequences were derived from PBMCs, sampled at disease progression, from a patient treated with ibrutinib. This rearrangement joins TRBV11-2 to TRBJ2-6, with D uncertain. CDR3 in amino acids: CASSRVAGANVLTF. Here the CDR3 DNA reads TGTGCCAGCAGCCGGGTGGCTGGGGCCAACGTCCTGACTTTC.